The 21 T cell receptor beta chains below were found in one sample sequenced in a study of identical twins. TCRdb fed the 5' RACE reads into MiXCR, producing one record per CDR3 protein. The table lists 420,000 or so distinct CDR3 sequences, around 18% of them singletons, with approximately 12% in the top ten. Sequenced material: naive T cells sorted from blood. The receptors come from a man in his forties or fifties in good health.

This clonotype was seen more than once but under ten times. The chain combines TRBV12-3 or TRBV12-4 with TRBJ1-6; 7 positions agree with TRBD1. With V trimmed by 1 base and J by 10 bases, 7 bases remained unmatched. The CDR3 has 15 amino acids. The CDR3 loop is CASSLGPGQSSPLHF. The CDR3, as DNA: TGTGCCAGCAGTTTAGGTCCGGGACAGTCATCACCCCTCCACTTT.

The chain employs TRBV20-1 and TRBJ2-1; no definite D call. The CDR3 is 14 amino acids. V lost 5 bases and J lost 8, with 19 bases in between. Per the germline V gene, CDR1 is DFQATT and CDR2 is SNEGSKA (reference sequence). DNA for the CDR3: TGCAGTGCTTTCCTCGGTTTCCCGGTTTATGAGCAGTTCTTC. This translates into CSAFLGFPVYEQFF.

This clonotype was recorded a few times. The CDR3 DNA reads as TGCGCCAGCAGCCCAGACTTGGGCTCCTACAATGAGCAGTTCTTC. Amino acids: CASSPDLGSYNEQFF. The chain uses TRBV4-1 and TRBJ2-1, with D unclear. The CDR3 covers 15 residues. The V gene's germline CDR1 is MGHRA and CDR2 YSYEKL. With 4 bases removed from V and 0 bases from J, the gap between germline ends came to 10 bases.

This clonotype was found many times. The J gene is TRBJ2-2, the V gene TRBV18, with a weak D call TRBD1 (5 bases). CDR3 length equals 14 residues. V was cut by 0 bases and J by 7 bases, with 9 bases left in between. Germline lookup yields CDR1 KGHSH and CDR2 LQKENI. In DNA form, the CDR3 reads TGTGCCAGCTCACCACCCAGGGTTCACGGGGAGCTGTTTTTT. Translating it yields CASSPPRVHGELFF.

The CDR3 DNA is TGTGCCAGTAGTATCTTTATCAATAATTCACCCCTCCACTTT. Its protein is CASSIFINNSPLHF. The V gene is TRBV19, the J gene TRBJ1-6; D is unresolved. From germline, CDR1 is LNHDA and CDR2 SQIVND (reference sequence). The germline V and J ends were trimmed by 3 bases and 5 bases, with 8 bases remaining between them. CDR3 length equals 14 residues.

This sequence joins TRBV5-1 and TRBJ2-6, with D unclear. V lost 4 bases and J lost 0, with 14 bases in between. Germline loops: CDR1 SGHRS, CDR2 YFSETQ. This CDR3 has 17 amino acids. The CDR3 is CASSRIVQTSGANVLTF. The CDR3 region has the DNA TGCGCCAGCAGCCGAATTGTCCAGACCTCTGGGGCCAACGTCCTGACTTTC.

In this sample, this clonotype turned up many times. This rearrangement joins TRBV11-2 to TRBJ1-1, with 9 positions matching TRBD1. The germline CDR1 and CDR2 sequences are SGHAT and FQNNGV. The CDR3 is made up of 15 amino acids. The J segment lost 4 bases and the V segment lost 1 base, leaving 4 bases of the junction unmatched. The CDR3 loop is CASSLAPTGGTEAFF. The CDR3 DNA reads TGTGCCAGCAGCTTAGCTCCGACAGGGGGCACTGAAGCTTTCTTT.

This clonotype appeared a few times. This chain links TRBV7-9 with TRBJ2-7; TRBD1 or TRBD2 may be the D gene (6 bases each). This CDR3 region has 17 residues. The V gene lost 5 bases and the J gene lost 1 base, with 21 bases spanning the gap. The V gene's germline CDR1 is SEHNR and CDR2 FQNEAQ (reference sequence). In DNA, the CDR3 is TGTGCCAGCAGCCCGCCCCCCCGGCAGGGGAGGTCCTACGAGCAGTACTTC. It is translated as CASSPPPRQGRSYEQYF.

This clonotype was counted many times. The chain couples TRBV11-2 to TRBJ2-3, with 8 positions matching TRBD2. The CDR3 spans 18 residues. Germline V gene lookup returns CDR1 SGHAT and CDR2 FQNNGV. V was clipped by 3 bases and J by 2 bases; unmatched bases: 13. This CDR3 is CASSFPRGGANFTDTQYF. The DNA of the CDR3 is TGTGCCAGCAGCTTCCCCCGGGGGGGAGCAAACTTCACAGATACGCAGTATTTT.

There are many counts of this clonotype. This chain links TRBV12-3 or TRBV12-4 with TRBJ1-6, with D tentatively TRBD1 (6 bases). The CDR3 consists of 13 residues. Between the trimmed V and J ends, which lost 4 bases and 9 bases, there was a span of 10 bases. CDR3 in amino acids: CASSSTQGSPLHF. The CDR3, as DNA: TGTGCCAGCAGTTCGACACAGGGTTCACCCCTCCACTTT.

This clonotype was recorded a few times. J is TRBJ1-5 and V is TRBV6-1; no definite D call. Germline values: CDR1 MNHNS, CDR2 SASEGT. CDR3 length: 11 amino acids. With 8 bases removed from V and 5 bases from J, the gap between germline ends came to 7 bases. CDR3 sequence reads: CASGRYQPQHF. The DNA of the CDR3 is TGTGCCAGCGGAAGGTATCAGCCCCAGCATTTT.

This clonotype has a count of ten or more. The CDR3 protein is CASSQDPGSNQPQHF. The DNA for the CDR3 is TGTGCCAGCAGCCAAGATCCTGGTAGCAATCAGCCCCAGCATTTT. V is TRBV3-1 and J is TRBJ1-5; D unresolved. The CDR3 covers 15 residues. The germline CDR1 and CDR2 sequences are LGHDT and YNNKEL (reference sequence). V dropped 0 bases and J dropped 0 bases, with 6 bases sitting between them.

The rearrangement uses TRBV20-1 and TRBJ2-1, with D possibly matching TRBD2 (6 bases). Germline loops: CDR1 DFQATT, CDR2 SNEGSKA (reference sequence). The germline V and J ends were trimmed by 5 bases and 7 bases, with 15 bases remaining between them. The CDR3 is 13 amino acids. The CDR3 here is CSAPLVGRNEQFF. DNA for the CDR3: TGCAGTGCTCCCCTTGTGGGGAGGAATGAGCAGTTCTTC.

The rearrangement joins TRBV5-1 to TRBJ2-3; tentatively, D is TRBD1 (6 bases). The CDR3 runs to 15 residues. Germline V gives CDR1 SGHRS, CDR2 YFSETQ. V lost 3 bases and J 1 base, leaving 12 bases between the germline ends. CDR3 amino acids: CASSSSWTGTDTQYF. The CDR3 DNA reads TGCGCCAGCAGCTCTTCTTGGACAGGCACAGATACGCAGTATTTT.

This clonotype has a count of ten or more. V gene TRBV3-1 combines with J gene TRBJ2-1; 13 nucleotides agree with TRBD2. CDR3 length equals 15 residues. With V trimmed by 3 bases and J by 7 bases, 3 bases remained unmatched. The germline gives CDR1 LGHDT, CDR2 YNNKEL (reference sequence). This CDR3 is CASSQGLAGRNEQFF. Here the CDR3 DNA reads TGTGCCAGCAGCCAGGGACTAGCGGGAAGAAATGAGCAGTTCTTC.

Worth noting for this clonotype: Possible read error: a much larger clone is one base away. The chain combines TRBV12-3 or TRBV12-4 with TRBJ2-7; D could derive from TRBD1 or TRBD2 (6 bases each). CDR3 size: 16 residues. DNA for the CDR3: TGTCCCAGCAGTTTTGAGGGGGGCCTAAGCTCCTACGAGCAGTACTTC. It encodes CPSSFEGGLSSYEQYF.

This clonotype has ten or more counts. The chain has TRBV6-5 and TRBJ1-2; possible D gene TRBD1, 6 bases. V was trimmed by 2 bases and J by 2 bases, leaving 6 bases between them. CDR1 and CDR2 from the germline V gene are MNHEY and SVGAGI. The CDR3 extends over 13 amino acids. CDR3: CASSYQGNYGYTF. In DNA, the CDR3 is TGTGCCAGCAGTTACCAGGGGAACTATGGCTACACCTTC.

Comment on this clonotype: A much larger clonotype is one base distant, so this may be a read error. The chain carries TRBV20-1 and TRBJ2-7; 8 bases align to TRBD1. The CDR3 runs to 13 residues. Germline V CDR1 and CDR2: DFQATT, SNEGSKA (reference sequence). The CDR3 DNA reads as TGCAGTGCTAGGAGGCAGGGGGCTGGCGAGCAGTGCTTC. This encodes CSARRQGAGEQCF.

This clonotype was recorded at least ten times. The chain employs TRBV12-3 or TRBV12-4 and TRBJ2-1, with 12 bases identical to TRBD1. Trimming cost V 6 bases and J 8 bases; bases outside gene matches: 5. CDR3 size: 14 residues. The CDR3 region has the DNA TGTGCCAGCAGCCGGGACAGGGGGCAGGATGAGCAGTTCTTC. As protein: CASSRDRGQDEQFF.

This clonotype has at least ten counts. The chain uses TRBV6-5 and TRBJ1-5, with 7 bases that match TRBD1. The CDR3 extends over 18 amino acids. CDR1 is MNHEY, CDR2 SVGAGI, per germline. Trimming at V came to 0 bases and at J to 0 bases, leaving 8 bases not matched to a gene. The CDR3 sequence is CASSYSGRGLYSNQPQHF. The CDR3 DNA is TGTGCCAGCAGTTACTCGGGTAGGGGGCTTTATAGCAATCAGCCCCAGCATTTT.

The rearrangement links TRBV19 to TRBJ1-5; possibly TRBD1 for D (5 bases). Germline V lookup: CDR1 LNHDA, CDR2 SQIVND (reference sequence). The ends were cut back, 3 bases at V and 6 bases at J, with 15 bases in the middle. The CDR3 has 15 residues. CDR3: CASSMIPQGSQPQHF. The CDR3 nucleotides are TGTGCCAGTAGTATGATTCCGCAGGGAAGTCAGCCCCAGCATTTT.